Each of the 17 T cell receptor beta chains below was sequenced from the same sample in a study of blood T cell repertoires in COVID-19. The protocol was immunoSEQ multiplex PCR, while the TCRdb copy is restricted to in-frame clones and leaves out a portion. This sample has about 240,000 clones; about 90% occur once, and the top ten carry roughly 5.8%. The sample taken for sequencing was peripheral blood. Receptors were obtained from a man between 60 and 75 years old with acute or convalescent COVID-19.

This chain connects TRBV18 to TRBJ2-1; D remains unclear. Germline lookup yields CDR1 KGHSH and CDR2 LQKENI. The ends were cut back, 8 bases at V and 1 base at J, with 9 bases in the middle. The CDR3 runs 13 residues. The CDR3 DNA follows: TGTGCCAGCAGTGCAGGATCCTACAATGAGCAGTTCTTC. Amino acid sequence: CASSAGSYNEQFF.

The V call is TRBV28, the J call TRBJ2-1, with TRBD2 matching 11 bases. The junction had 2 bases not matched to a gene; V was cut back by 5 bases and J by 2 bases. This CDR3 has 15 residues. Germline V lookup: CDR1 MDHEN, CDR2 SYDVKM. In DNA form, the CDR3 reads TGTGCCAGCAGTCGACTAGCGGGAACCTACAATGAGCAGTTCTTC. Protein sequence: CASSRLAGTYNEQFF.

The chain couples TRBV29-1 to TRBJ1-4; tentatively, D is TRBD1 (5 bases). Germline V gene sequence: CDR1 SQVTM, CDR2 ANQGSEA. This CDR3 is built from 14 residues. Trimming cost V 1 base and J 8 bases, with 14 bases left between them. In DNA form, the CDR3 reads TGCAGCGTTGAAGTTGGGGGGTTCGGGGAAAAACTGTTTTTT. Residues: CSVEVGGFGEKLFF.

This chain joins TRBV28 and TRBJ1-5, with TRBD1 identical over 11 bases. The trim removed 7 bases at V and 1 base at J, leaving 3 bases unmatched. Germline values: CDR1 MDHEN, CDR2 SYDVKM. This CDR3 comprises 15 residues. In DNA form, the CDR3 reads TGTGCCAGCACCGGACAGGGGGCCAGCAATCAGCCCCAGCATTTT. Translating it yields CASTGQGASNQPQHF.

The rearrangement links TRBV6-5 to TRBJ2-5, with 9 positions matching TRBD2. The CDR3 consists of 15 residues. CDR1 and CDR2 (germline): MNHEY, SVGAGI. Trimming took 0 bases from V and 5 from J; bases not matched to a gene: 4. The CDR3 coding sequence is TGTGCCAGCAGTTACTCTAGCGGGAGTAGGGAGACCCAGTACTTC. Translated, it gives CASSYSSGSRETQYF.

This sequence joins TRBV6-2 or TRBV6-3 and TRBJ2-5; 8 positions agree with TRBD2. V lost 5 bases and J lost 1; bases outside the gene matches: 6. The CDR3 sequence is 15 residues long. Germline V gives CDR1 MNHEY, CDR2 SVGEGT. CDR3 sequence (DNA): TGTGCCAGCAGTCGTCCGGGGGGGCCCCAAGAGACCCAGTACTTC. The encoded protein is CASSRPGGPQETQYF.

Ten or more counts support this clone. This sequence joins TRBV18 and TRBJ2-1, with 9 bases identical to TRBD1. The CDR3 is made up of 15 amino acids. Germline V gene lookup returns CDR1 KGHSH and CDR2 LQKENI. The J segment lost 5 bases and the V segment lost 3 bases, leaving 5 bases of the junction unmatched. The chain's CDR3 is CASSPDRGGDNEQFF. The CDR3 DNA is TGTGCCAGCTCACCGGACAGGGGAGGTGACAATGAGCAGTTCTTC.

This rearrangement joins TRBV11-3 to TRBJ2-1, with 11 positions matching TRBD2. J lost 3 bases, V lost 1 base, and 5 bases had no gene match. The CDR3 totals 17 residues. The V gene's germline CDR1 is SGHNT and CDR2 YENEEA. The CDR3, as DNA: TGTGCCAGCAGCTTAGTACTAGCGGGAGCTGTCTACAATGAGCAGTTCTTC. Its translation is CASSLVLAGAVYNEQFF.

DNA of the CDR3: TGTGCCGCAAGCCAGGGACAGACTAATGAAAAACTGTTTTTT. Its translation: CAASQGQTNEKLFF. V and J are TRBV11-2 and TRBJ1-4; 7 positions match TRBD1. V lost 11 bases, J lost 2 bases, and 8 bases stayed unmatched. In germline, CDR1 is SGHAT, CDR2 FQNNGV. CDR3 length equals 14 residues. The whole variable domain, filled in from reference TRBV11-2 and TRBJ1-4, reads EAGVAQSPRYKIIEKRQSVAFWCNPISGHATLYWYQQILGQGPKLLIQFQNNGVVDDSQLPKDRFSAERLKGVDSTLKIQPAKLEDSAVYLCAASQGQTNEKLFFGSGTQLSVL.

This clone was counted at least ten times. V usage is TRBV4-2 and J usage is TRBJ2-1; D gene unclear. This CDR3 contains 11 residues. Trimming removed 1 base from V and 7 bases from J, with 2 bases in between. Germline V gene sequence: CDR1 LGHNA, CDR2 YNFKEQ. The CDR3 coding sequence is TGTGCCAGCAGCCAAGTAAATGAGCAGTTCTTC. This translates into CASSQVNEQFF.

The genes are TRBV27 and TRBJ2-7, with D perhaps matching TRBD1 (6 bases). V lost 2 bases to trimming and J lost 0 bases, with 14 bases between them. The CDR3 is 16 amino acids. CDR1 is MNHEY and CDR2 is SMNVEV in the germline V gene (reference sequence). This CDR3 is CASSLTGTSSSYEQYF. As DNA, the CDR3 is TGTGCCAGCAGTTTAACGGGGACATCGAGCTCCTACGAGCAGTACTTC.

CDR3 loop: CASGGYGAVLGAFF. DNA for the CDR3: TGTGCCAGCGGGGGCTACGGGGCCGTTCTAGGAGCTTTCTTT. This chain connects TRBV27 to TRBJ1-1; a possible D gene is TRBD1 (6 bases). The germline V and J ends were trimmed by 8 bases and 10 bases, with 23 bases remaining between them. CDR1 MNHEY and CDR2 SMNVEV come from the germline V gene (reference sequence). The CDR3 loop spans 14 amino acids.

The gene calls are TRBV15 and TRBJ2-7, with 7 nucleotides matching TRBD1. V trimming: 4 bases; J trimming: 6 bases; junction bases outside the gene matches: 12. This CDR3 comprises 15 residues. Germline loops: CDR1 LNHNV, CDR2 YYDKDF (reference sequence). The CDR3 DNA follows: TGTGCCACCAGCAAATCGAACAGGGGTGGCGGCGAGCAGTACTTC. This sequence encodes CATSKSNRGGGEQYF.

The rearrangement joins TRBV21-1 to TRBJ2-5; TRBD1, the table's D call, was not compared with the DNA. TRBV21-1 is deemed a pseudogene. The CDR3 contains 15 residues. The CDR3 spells CASSKWLPGQETQYF. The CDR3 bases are TGTGCCAGCAGCAAATGGCTACCAGGGCAAGAGACCCAGTACTTC.

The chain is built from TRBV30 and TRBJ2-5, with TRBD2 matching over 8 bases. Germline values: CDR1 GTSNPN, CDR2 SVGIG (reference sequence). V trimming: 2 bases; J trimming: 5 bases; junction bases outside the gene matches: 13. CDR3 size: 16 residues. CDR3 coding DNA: TGTGCCTGGAGTCCCCTCTTTAGCGGGATTGATGAGACCCAGTACTTC. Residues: CAWSPLFSGIDETQYF. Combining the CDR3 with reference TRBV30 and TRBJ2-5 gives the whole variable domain SQTIHQWPATLVQPVGSPLSLECTVEGTSNPNLYWYRQAAGRGLQLLFYSVGIGQISSEVPQNLSASRPQDRQFILSSKKLLLSDSGFYLCAWSPLFSGIDETQYFGPGTRLLVL.

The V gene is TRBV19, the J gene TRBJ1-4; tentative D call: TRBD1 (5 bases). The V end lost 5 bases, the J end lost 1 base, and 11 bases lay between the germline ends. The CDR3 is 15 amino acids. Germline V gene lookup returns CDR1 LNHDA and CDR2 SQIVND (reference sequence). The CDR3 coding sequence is TGTGCCAGTAGTCCTGCGACAGAAACTAATGAAAAACTGTTTTTT. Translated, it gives CASSPATETNEKLFF.

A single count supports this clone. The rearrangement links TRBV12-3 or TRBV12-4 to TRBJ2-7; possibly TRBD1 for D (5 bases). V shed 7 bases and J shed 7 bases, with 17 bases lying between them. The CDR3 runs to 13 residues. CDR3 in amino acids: CASTQSRVGEQYF. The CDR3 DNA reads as TGTGCCAGCACCCAAAGCAGGGTAGGGGAGCAGTACTTC.